The sequence of this T cell receptor beta chain was determined in a study of CD8+ T cells in alopecia areata (dated by TCRdb to between 2018 and 2020). For context, the study as a whole: The treated patients, all with moderate-to-severe alopecia areata, were enrolled in an open-label pilot trial of oral tofacitinib given at 5 to 10 mg twice daily. RNA was obtained with the PAXgene miRNA kit for fixed scalp, the miRNeasy kit for PBMCs, and the RNeasy kit for mouse skin. Patients stayed on tofacitinib for 6 to 18 months and then had 6 months of follow-up off drug so that delayed response and recurrence could be assessed. TCRbeta CDR3 regions were amplified by immunoSEQ multiplex PCR with 35 Vbeta forward and 13 Jbeta reverse primers. In humans, TCRbeta sequencing was performed on scalp tissue and on sorted CD4+ and CD8+ peripheral blood T cells from healthy controls and from patients with patchy or totalis/universalis alopecia areata. In both human patients and the C3H/HeJ mouse model, the study applied high-throughput TCRbeta sequencing to look at T cell clonal expansion in alopecia areata. Biopsies were taken from tofacitinib-treated patients at baseline and at 4 and 24 weeks of treatment, and a later scalp biopsy was taken in several of the tofacitinib-treated patients. Clonality in the scalp was compared among normal scalp (n=4), patchy alopecia areata scalp (n=8), and alopecia totalis/universalis scalp (n=8). On the study overall, not on this receptor specifically: Unlike mouse skin, which is dominated by gammadelta T cells, normal human skin has resident alphabeta T cells that are also sequenced, and this complicates analysis of the scalp TCR repertoire. Shared TCR sequences between patients were less evident than in mice, which may be partly attributable to HLA diversity in the patient population. Higher clonality and more expanded CD8+ clones were observed in lesional scalp than in normal scalp, particularly in alopecia totalis/universalis, a finding suggestive of antigenic drive.

The protocol used for the library was the immunoSEQ multiplex PCR assay. For TCR sequencing, RNA was extracted from every sample and reverse transcribed into cDNA to serve as template. SuperScript III was used for first-strand cDNA synthesis, primed with a 2:1 mix of oligo-dT and random hexamers. Amplification bias was assessed with a synthetic immune receptor repertoire, and residual bias was removed computationally. On the study's bioinformatics: Raw reads were preprocessed to remove errors, and CDR3 was defined according to IMGT conventions as the region from the conserved cysteine to phenylalanine. Clonality was calculated as 1 minus Shannon entropy normalized by log2 of the number of productive unique TCRs. Whether each scalp clone was CD4 or CD8 was inferred by checking scalp TCRbeta sequences against the CD4 and CD8 repertoires from sorted blood. The source is immuneACCESS, and TCRdb retained only in-frame sequences with V and J called. Part of the clones is not carried over; for the studies checked, unresolved V genes explain less than half of this, and the remainder is unexplained. V and J calls plus clone size are reproduced from that table; the DNA served to infer D and trimming. Across this sample there are 100,000 to 150,000 clones, with roughly 58% seen only once. The ten largest clones represent less than 5.5% of the sample.

Sample time point, as interpreted from the label and publication: baseline before oral tofacitinib. Lesional scalp punch biopsies and peripheral blood were collected from alopecia areata patients. PBMCs were separated by density centrifugation and stained for CD3, CD4 and CD8, after which CD4+ and CD8+ T cells were sorted on a FACSAria. For this clone: Its antigen is unknown. Within one base of it there is no much larger clone, and no base qualities were kept.

This TCR was sampled from a human donor with alopecia areata. Source: CD4+ T cells sorted from blood, taken at week 0.

The nucleotide sequence reads as follows: TGTGCCAGCAGTTACCGGGACAGGGACACTGAAGCTTTCTTT. Translation gives CASSYRDRDTEAFF. The sequence joins TRBV6-5 to TRBJ1-1; 9 bases in the junction line up with TRBD1. Germline trimming: 2 bases from V, 3 bases from J; junction bases outside gene matches: 1. Measured from the cysteine to the phenylalanine, the CDR3 is 14 residues long. Just CDR3 DNA is preserved here, 42 bases in frame from base 1. Looking up the germline V gene yields CDR1 MNHEY and CDR2 SVGAGI.